Presented here are 20 T cell receptor beta chains from one specimen sequenced in a study of shared clonotypes between healthy human individuals. Clones were read by immunoSEQ multiplex PCR, and TCRdb kept only the in-frame ones, dropping some. The sample carries 2,500,000 or so clones, about 90% recorded once. Specimen: naive CD4+ T cells from PBMCs. Subset in this sample: CD45RA+ positively selected. The receptor set was obtained from a man aged 18-30 years in good health. Some clones in this sample may be carry-over from other donors' samples.

The J gene is TRBJ2-7, the V gene TRBV6-5; 10 nucleotides match TRBD1. CDR3 size: 15 residues. With 6 bases clipped from V and 6 bases from J, the junction kept 11 bases outside the gene matches. Germline CDR1 is MNHEY and CDR2 is SVGAGI. The DNA of the CDR3 is TGTGCCAGCAGCAAAACCGGGACAGGGGACCGCGAGCAGTACTTC. Translating it yields CASSKTGTGDREQYF.

This clone was detected only once. The CDR3 bases are TGTGCCAGCTCACCAGTCAGGGGTGAGACCCAGTACTTC. This gives the protein CASSPVRGETQYF. The chain links TRBV18 to TRBJ2-5, with a possible D match to TRBD1 (6 bases). CDR1 is KGHSH, CDR2 LQKENI, per germline. The length of the CDR3 is 13 residues. V was clipped by 2 bases and J by 5 bases, with 9 bases between them. Full variable domain (rest looked up from reference TRBV18 and TRBJ2-5): NAGVMQNPRHLVRRRGQEARLRCSPMKGHSHVYWYRQLPEEGLKFMVYLQKENIIDESGMPKERFSAEFPKEGPSILRIQQVVRGDSAAYFCASSPVRGETQYFGPGTRLLVL.

This clone was found a few times. This chain connects TRBV28 to TRBJ2-2; 13 bases line up with TRBD2. The germline V gene has CDR1 MDHEN and CDR2 SYDVKM. The CDR3 sequence is 15 residues long. V lost 5 bases and J lost 8; bases outside the gene matches: 5. CDR3 amino acids: CASSGRLAGGGELFF. The CDR3 DNA reads as TGTGCCAGCAGTGGACGACTAGCGGGAGGTGGGGAGCTGTTTTTT. Combining the CDR3 with reference TRBV28 and TRBJ2-2 gives the whole variable domain DVKVTQSSRYLVKRTGEKVFLECVQDMDHENMFWYRQDPGLGLRLIYFSYDVKMKEKGDIPEGYSVSREKKERFSLILESASTNQTSMYLCASSGRLAGGGELFFGEGSRLTVL.

This rearrangement joins TRBV30 to TRBJ1-6; D is undetermined. This CDR3 has 12 residues. The germline gives CDR1 GTSNPN, CDR2 SVGIG (reference sequence). Trimming took 2 bases from V and 7 from J, leaving 6 bases between them. CDR3 bases: TGTGCCTGGAGTCTTGGGAATTCACCCCTCCACTTT. This translates into CAWSLGNSPLHF.

A word on this clone: The sample has other DNA sequences that encode this CDR3 too. The chain joins TRBV5-1 to TRBJ2-5; D gene uncertain. Germline V gives CDR1 SGHRS, CDR2 YFSETQ. The CDR3 runs to 11 residues. V gave up 1 base and J gave up 5 bases, with 3 bases separating them. The CDR3 sequence is CASSLSETQYF. In nucleotides, the CDR3 is TGCGCCAGCAGCTTGAGTGAGACCCAGTACTTC.

The V gene is TRBV11-1, the J gene TRBJ1-1, with D maybe TRBD1 (5 bases). V shed 5 bases and J shed 5 bases, with 15 bases lying between them. The CDR3 has 14 residues. The V gene's germline CDR1 is SGHAT and CDR2 FQDESV (reference sequence). The CDR3 sequence is CASSPLRGETEAFF. DNA of the CDR3: TGTGCCAGCAGCCCCCTAAGGGGTGAGACTGAAGCTTTCTTT.

V and J are TRBV29-1 and TRBJ1-4; tentatively, D is TRBD1 (6 bases). V was clipped by 3 bases and J by 5 bases, with 10 bases between them. Germline V gene lookup returns CDR1 SQVTM and CDR2 ANQGSEA. CDR3 length: 13 amino acids. The DNA of the CDR3 is TGCAGCGTTGAGTGGGGGCAAAATGAAAAACTGTTTTTT. Protein product: CSVEWGQNEKLFF.

V gene TRBV7-2 combines with J gene TRBJ2-7; D might be TRBD1 (5 bases). The CDR3 runs 14 residues. Per germline, CDR1 SGHTA and CDR2 FQGNSA. V was pared by 4 bases and J by 2 bases, with 12 bases between. DNA of the CDR3: TGTGCCAGCAGCTGGGGCGTCCCACCCTACGAGCAGTACTTC. Its translation is CASSWGVPPYEQYF.

The chain links TRBV6-4 to TRBJ2-2; 7 nucleotides align to TRBD1. This CDR3 has 12 amino acids. The V gene's germline CDR1 is MRHNA and CDR2 SNTAGT. J was trimmed by 6 bases and V by 5 bases; bases with no gene match: 0. CDR3 residues: CASSQGAGELFF. As DNA, the CDR3 is TGTGCCAGCAGTCAGGGGGCCGGGGAGCTGTTTTTT.

As to this clone: Other DNA sequences in this sample translate to the same CDR3. The V call is TRBV5-1, the J call TRBJ1-1; the match to TRBD1 covers 7 bases. Germline V gene sequence: CDR1 SGHRS, CDR2 YFSETQ. V was clipped by 0 bases and J by 6 bases; unmatched bases: 2. The CDR3 runs to 13 residues. The CDR3 protein is CASSLGTGPEAFF. The CDR3, as DNA: TGCGCCAGCAGCTTGGGGACAGGACCTGAAGCTTTCTTT.

For this clone: The sample carries other DNA sequences with the same CDR3. The V and J genes are TRBV18 and TRBJ2-5; 8 bases match TRBD2. J was trimmed by 5 bases and V by 5 bases; bases with no gene match: 1. The germline CDR1 and CDR2 sequences are KGHSH and LQKENI. This CDR3 has 12 amino acids. The CDR3 region has the DNA TGTGCCAGCTCAACGGGGGGGGAGACCCAGTACTTC. This encodes CASSTGGETQYF. The full variable domain, completed using reference TRBV18 and TRBJ2-5, is NAGVMQNPRHLVRRRGQEARLRCSPMKGHSHVYWYRQLPEEGLKFMVYLQKENIIDESGMPKERFSAEFPKEGPSILRIQQVVRGDSAAYFCASSTGGETQYFGPGTRLLVL.

The gene calls are TRBV4-2 and TRBJ1-2; the match to TRBD1 covers 7 bases. The CDR3 runs 16 residues. Germline values: CDR1 LGHNA, CDR2 YNFKEQ. Trimming removed 4 bases from V and 6 bases from J; junction bases left unmatched: 14. The CDR3 coding sequence is TGTGCCAGCAGCCGGTATGAAGGACAGGTACTAAATGGCTACACCTTC. This translates into CASSRYEGQVLNGYTF.

The rearrangement joins TRBV28 to TRBJ2-1; D might be TRBD1 (5 bases). V was clipped by 7 bases and J by 5 bases, with 18 bases between them. The CDR3 is made up of 15 amino acids. Per the germline V gene, CDR1 is MDHEN and CDR2 is SYDVKM. CDR3 protein: CASKRPRVADNEQFF. DNA for the CDR3: TGTGCCAGCAAACGGCCCAGGGTGGCCGACAATGAGCAGTTCTTC. The full variable domain, completed using reference TRBV28 and TRBJ2-1, is DVKVTQSSRYLVKRTGEKVFLECVQDMDHENMFWYRQDPGLGLRLIYFSYDVKMKEKGDIPEGYSVSREKKERFSLILESASTNQTSMYLCASKRPRVADNEQFFGPGTRLTVL.

This clone was detected a few times. For the CDR3, the DNA is TGTGCCAGTAGTCCGGTACCGGCGTACGAGCAGTACTTC. Its protein is CASSPVPAYEQYF. The chain couples TRBV19 to TRBJ2-7; no clear D. V was pared by 5 bases and J by 4 bases, with 12 bases between. CDR1 and CDR2 (germline): LNHDA, SQIVND (reference sequence). The CDR3 loop spans 13 amino acids.

The V call is TRBV2, the J call TRBJ2-2, with TRBD2 identical over 11 bases. There are 16 residues in the CDR3. After removal of 6 bases from V and 3 bases from J, the junction contained 6 bases not matched to a gene. Germline V gives CDR1 SNHLY, CDR2 FYNNEI. CDR3 nucleotides: TGTGCCAGCAGGTTTGGACTAGCGGGCCACACCGGGGAGCTGTTTTTT. This encodes CASRFGLAGHTGELFF.

The gene calls are TRBV15 and TRBJ1-2, with D uncertain. The CDR3 has 13 amino acids. The germline V gene has CDR1 LNHNV and CDR2 YYDKDF (reference sequence). V gave up 6 bases and J gave up 8 bases, with 16 bases separating them. CDR3 amino acids: CATRGQLPGGYTF. The DNA of the CDR3 is TGTGCCACCAGGGGCCAGTTACCGGGCGGCTACACCTTC.

This clone occurred once. The chain uses TRBV7-9 and TRBJ1-2; D gene ambiguous. This CDR3 is built from 15 residues. The germline gives CDR1 SEHNR, CDR2 FQNEAQ (reference sequence). V was pared by 5 bases and J by 0 bases, with 13 bases between. CDR3 in DNA: TGTGCCAGCAGCACCCGACGTAATACTAACTATGGCTACACCTTC. Translated, it gives CASSTRRNTNYGYTF.

The chain joins TRBV4-1 to TRBJ2-1; TRBD2 matches 13 bases. The V gene's germline CDR1 is MGHRA and CDR2 YSYEKL. The J segment lost 5 bases and the V segment lost 3 bases, leaving 16 bases of the junction unmatched. The CDR3 is 20 amino acids. CDR3 residues: CASSHEGLAGVPPRDNEQFF. CDR3 DNA: TGCGCCAGCAGCCACGAAGGACTAGCGGGAGTTCCCCCCCGAGACAATGAGCAGTTCTTC.

The chain uses TRBV27 and TRBJ2-7; 11 bases are a match to TRBD2. Germline V gene data show CDR1 as MNHEY and CDR2 as SMNVEV (reference sequence). Unmatched junction bases numbered 13, after V lost 4 bases and J lost 2 bases. The CDR3 is made up of 18 amino acids. CDR3: CASSSGTSGSPRPYEQYF. CDR3 DNA: TGTGCCAGCAGTTCCGGAACTAGCGGGAGCCCCAGACCCTACGAGCAGTACTTC.

The rearrangement links TRBV6-4 to TRBJ1-5; 7 nucleotides match TRBD1. Germline V lookup: CDR1 MRHNA, CDR2 SNTAGT. The CDR3 spans 14 residues. V lost 3 bases, J lost 4 bases, and 3 bases stayed unmatched. CDR3 in amino acids: CASSEGTANQPQHF. The CDR3 DNA reads as TGTGCCAGCAGTGAGGGGACAGCTAATCAGCCCCAGCATTTT.